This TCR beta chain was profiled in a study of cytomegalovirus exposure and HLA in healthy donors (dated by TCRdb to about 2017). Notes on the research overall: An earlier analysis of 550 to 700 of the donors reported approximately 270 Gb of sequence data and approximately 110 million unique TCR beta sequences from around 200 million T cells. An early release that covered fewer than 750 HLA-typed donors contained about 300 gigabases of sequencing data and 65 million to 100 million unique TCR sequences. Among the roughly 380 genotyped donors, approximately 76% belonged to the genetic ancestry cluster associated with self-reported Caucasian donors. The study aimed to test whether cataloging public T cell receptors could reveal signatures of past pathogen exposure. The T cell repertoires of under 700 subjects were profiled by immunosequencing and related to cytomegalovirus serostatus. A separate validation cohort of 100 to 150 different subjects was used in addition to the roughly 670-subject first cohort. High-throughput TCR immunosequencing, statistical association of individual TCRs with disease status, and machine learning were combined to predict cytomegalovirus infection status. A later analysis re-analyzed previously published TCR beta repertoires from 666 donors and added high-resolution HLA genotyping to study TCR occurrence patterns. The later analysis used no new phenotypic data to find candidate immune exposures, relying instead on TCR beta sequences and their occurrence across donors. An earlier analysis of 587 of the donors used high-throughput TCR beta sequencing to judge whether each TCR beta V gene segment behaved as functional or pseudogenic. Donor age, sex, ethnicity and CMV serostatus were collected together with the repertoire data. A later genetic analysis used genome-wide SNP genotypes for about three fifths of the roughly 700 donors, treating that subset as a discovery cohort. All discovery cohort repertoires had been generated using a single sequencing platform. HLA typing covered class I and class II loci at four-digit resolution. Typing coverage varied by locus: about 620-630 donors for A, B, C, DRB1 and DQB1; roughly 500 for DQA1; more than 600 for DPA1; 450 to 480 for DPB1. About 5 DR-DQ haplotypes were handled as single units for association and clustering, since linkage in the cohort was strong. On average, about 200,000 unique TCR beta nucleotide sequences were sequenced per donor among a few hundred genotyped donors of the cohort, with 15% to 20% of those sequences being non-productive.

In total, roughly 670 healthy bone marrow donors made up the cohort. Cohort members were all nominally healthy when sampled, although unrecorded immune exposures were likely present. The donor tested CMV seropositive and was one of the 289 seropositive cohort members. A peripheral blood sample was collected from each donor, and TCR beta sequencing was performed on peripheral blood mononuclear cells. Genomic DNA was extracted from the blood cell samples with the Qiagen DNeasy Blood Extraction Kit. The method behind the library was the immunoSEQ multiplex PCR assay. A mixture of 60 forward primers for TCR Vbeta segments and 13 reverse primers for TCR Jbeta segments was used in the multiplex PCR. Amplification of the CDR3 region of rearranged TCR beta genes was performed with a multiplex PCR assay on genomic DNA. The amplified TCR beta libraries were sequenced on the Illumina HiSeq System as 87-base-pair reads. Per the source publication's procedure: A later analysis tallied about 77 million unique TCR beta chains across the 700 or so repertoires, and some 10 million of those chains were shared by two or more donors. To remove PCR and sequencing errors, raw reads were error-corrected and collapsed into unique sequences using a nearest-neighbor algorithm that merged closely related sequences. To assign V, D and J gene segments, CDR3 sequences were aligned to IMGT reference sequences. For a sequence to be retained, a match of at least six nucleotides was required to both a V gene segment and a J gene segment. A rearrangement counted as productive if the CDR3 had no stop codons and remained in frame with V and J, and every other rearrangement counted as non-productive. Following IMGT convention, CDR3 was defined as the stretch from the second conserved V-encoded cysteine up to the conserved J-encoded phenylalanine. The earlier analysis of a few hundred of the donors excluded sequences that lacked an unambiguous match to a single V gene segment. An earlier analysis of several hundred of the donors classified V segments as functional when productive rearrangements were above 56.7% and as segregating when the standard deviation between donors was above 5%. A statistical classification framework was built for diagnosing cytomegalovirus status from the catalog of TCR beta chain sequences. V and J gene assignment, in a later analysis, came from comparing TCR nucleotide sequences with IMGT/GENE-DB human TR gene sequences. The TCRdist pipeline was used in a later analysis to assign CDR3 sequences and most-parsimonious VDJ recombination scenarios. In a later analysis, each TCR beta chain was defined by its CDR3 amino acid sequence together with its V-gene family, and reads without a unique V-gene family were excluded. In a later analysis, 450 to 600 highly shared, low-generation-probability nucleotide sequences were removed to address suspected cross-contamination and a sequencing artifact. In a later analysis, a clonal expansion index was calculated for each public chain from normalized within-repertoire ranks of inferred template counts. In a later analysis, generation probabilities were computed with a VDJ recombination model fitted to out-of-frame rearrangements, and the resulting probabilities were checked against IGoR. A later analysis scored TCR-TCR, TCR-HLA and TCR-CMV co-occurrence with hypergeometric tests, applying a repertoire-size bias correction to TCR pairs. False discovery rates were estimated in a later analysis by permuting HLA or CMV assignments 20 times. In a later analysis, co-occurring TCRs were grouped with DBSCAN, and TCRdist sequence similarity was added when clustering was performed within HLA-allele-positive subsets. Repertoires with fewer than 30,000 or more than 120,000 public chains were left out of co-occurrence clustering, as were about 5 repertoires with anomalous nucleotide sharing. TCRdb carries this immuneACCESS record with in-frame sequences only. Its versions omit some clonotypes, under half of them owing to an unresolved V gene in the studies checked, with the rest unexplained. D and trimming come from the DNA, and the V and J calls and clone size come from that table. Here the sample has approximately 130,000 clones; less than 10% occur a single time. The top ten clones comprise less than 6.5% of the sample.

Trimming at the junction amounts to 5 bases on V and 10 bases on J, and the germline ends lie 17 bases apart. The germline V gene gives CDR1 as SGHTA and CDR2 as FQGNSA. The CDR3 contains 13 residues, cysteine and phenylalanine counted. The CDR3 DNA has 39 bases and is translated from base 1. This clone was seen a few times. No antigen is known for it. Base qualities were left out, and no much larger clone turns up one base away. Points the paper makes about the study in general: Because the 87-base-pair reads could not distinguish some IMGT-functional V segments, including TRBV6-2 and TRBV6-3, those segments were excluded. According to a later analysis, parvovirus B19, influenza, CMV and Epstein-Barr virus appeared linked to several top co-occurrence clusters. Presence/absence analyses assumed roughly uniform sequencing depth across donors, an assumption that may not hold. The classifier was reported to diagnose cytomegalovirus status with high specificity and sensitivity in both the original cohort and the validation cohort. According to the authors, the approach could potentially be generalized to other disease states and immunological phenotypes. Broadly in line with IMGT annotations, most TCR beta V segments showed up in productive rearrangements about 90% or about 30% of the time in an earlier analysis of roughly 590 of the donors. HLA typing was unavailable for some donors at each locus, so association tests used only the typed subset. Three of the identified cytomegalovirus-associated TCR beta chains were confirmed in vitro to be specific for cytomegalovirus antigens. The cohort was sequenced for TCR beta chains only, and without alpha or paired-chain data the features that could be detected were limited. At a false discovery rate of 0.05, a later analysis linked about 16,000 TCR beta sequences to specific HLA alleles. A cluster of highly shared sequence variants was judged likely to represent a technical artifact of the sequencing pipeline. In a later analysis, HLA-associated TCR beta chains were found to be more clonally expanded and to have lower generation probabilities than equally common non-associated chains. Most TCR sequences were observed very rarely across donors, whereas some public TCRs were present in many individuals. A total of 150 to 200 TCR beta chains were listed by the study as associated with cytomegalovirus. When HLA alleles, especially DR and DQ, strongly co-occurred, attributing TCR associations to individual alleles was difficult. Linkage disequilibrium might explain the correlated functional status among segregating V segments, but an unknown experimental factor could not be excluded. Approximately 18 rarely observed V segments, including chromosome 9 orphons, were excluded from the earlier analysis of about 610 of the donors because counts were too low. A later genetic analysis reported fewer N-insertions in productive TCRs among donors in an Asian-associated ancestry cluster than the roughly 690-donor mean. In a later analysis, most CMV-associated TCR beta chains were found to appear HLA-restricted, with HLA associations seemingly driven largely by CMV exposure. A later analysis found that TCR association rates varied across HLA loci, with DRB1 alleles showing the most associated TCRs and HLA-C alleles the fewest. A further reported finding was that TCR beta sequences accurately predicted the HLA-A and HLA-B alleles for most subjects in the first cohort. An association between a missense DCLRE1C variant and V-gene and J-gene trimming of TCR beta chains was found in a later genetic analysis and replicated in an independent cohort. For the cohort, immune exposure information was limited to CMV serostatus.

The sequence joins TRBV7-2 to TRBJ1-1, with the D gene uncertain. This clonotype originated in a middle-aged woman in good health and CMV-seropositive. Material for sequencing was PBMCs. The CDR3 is CASSLTRPAGAFF. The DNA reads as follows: TGTGCCAGCAGCCTCACCCGACCGGCGGGAGCTTTCTTT.